This T cell receptor beta chain comes out of a study of CD4+ T cells in melanoma. This clone is judged medium-sized. Antigen: not known. The protocol was immunoSEQ multiplex PCR, while the TCRdb copy is restricted to in-frame clones and leaves out a portion. There are about 54,000 clones in the sample; 55% to 75% occur only once, and about 5.1% lies in the top ten. V shed 3 bases and J shed 3 bases, with 11 bases lying between them. The length of the CDR3 is 14 residues. The germline V gene encodes CDR1 KGHSH and CDR2 LQKENI. Regarding the study as a whole: A reported correlation linked neoantigen-specific CD4+ T cells to CD8+, macrophage and B cell function. In melanoma, neoantigen-specific CD4+ T cells reportedly differed in differentiation state.

Sequencing used tumor tissue. The TCR sequence derives from a human donor with melanoma. The chain carries TRBV18 and TRBJ1-1; the D gene is possibly TRBD1 (6 bases). The CDR3 loop reads CASSPGGRDTEAFF. The CDR3 DNA sequence: TGTGCCAGCTCACCCGGGGGCAGGGACACTGAAGCTTTCTTT.